This T cell receptor beta chain comes out of a study of T cell repertoires in cytomegalovirus infection. Comment on this clonotype: Its target is not known.

The study, taken as a whole, reports: Carriage of CMV together with the relevant HLA was identifiable through cumulative public TCR beta family frequency.

Using its own MiXCR run on the reads, TCRdb lists one record per CDR3 protein. The profile shows around 900,000 distinct CDR3 sequences, around 29% of them singletons. V lost 7 bases and J lost 2; bases outside the gene matches: 11. There are 16 residues in the CDR3. Germline CDR1 SEHNR, CDR2 FQNEAQ (reference sequence). The sequences come from cultured CD8+ T cells from PBMCs, collected from culture after CMV antigen stimulation. The source is a human donor in good health (CMV status not recorded). Some clones in this sample may be carry-over from other donors' samples. J is TRBJ2-3 and V is TRBV7-9; 8 bases line up with TRBD1. For the CDR3, the DNA is TGTGCCAGCAAACCCCGACAGGGGTTGACCACAGATACGCAGTATTTT. It is translated as CASKPRQGLTTDTQYF. Combining the CDR3 with reference TRBV7-9 and TRBJ2-3 gives the whole variable domain DTGVSQNPRHKITKRGQNVTFRCDPISEHNRLYWYRQTLGQGPEFLTYFQNEAQLEKSRLLSDRFSAERPKGSFSTLEIQRTEQGDSAMYLCASKPRQGLTTDTQYFGPGTRLTVL.